These T cell receptor beta chains were read from a single sample in a study of blood T cell repertoires in COVID-19. Generated by immunoSEQ multiplex PCR, the TCRdb table keeps only in-frame clones and is missing some. Found here are roughly 140,000 clones, 86% of them singletons; the top ten hold around 3.5%. Sequenced sample: peripheral blood. These TCRs come from a man in his 70s with acute or convalescent COVID-19. CDR3s include the opening cysteine and the closing phenylalanine or tryptophan. A D gene is named only where the DNA matches it firmly. Expanded clones get a size class; other rows say once, few or many, or leave the size out.

clone size | D gene | J gene | V gene | CDR3 protein | CDR3 DNA
once | TRBD1 | TRBJ2-7 | TRBV13 | CASSPRTGNYEQYF | TGTGCCAGCAGCCCCCGGACAGGGAACTACGAGCAGTACTTC
. | TRBD2 | TRBJ2-7 | TRBV15 | CATSRDKASGQTYEQYF | TGTGCCACCAGCAGAGATAAGGCTAGCGGTCAAACCTACGAGCAGTACTTC
. | . | TRBJ2-2 | TRBV14 | CASSQARGNTGELFF | TGTGCCAGCAGCCAAGCCAGGGGAAACACCGGGGAGCTGTTTTTT
. | TRBD1 | TRBJ2-7 | TRBV5-6 | CASSADRDYEQYF | TGTGCCAGCAGCGCCGACAGGGACTACGAGCAGTACTTC
. | . | TRBJ1-1 | TRBV5-1 | CASSALTENTEAFF | TGCGCCAGCAGCGCGCTTACAGAAAACACTGAAGCTTTCTTT
. | . | TRBJ1-1 | TRBV7-8 | CASSPYTGTEAFF | TGTGCCAGCAGCCCCTATACGGGCACTGAAGCTTTCTTT
. | TRBD1 | TRBJ2-1 | TRBV3-1/TRBV3-2 | CASSPELPGQGTYNEQFF | TGTGCCAGCAGCCCAGAATTGCCGGGACAGGGGACCTACAATGAGCAGTTCTTC
. | . | TRBJ2-7 | TRBV5-4 | CASSLDGIEQYF | TGTGCCAGCAGCTTGGACGGGATTGAGCAGTACTTC
. | . | TRBJ1-5 | TRBV6-5 | CASSTDRNSNQPQHF | TGTGCCAGCAGCACCGACAGGAATAGCAATCAGCCCCAGCATTTT
. | TRBD2 | TRBJ2-7 | TRBV19 | CASSMKREAPYEQYF | TGTGCCAGTAGTATGAAGCGGGAGGCCCCCTACGAGCAGTACTTC
. | . | TRBJ1-1 | TRBV28 | CASSPPPGRVGAFF | TGTGCCAGCAGTCCCCCCCCAGGGAGGGTCGGAGCTTTCTTT
. | . | TRBJ1-5 | TRBV5-8 | CASSLDRGPQPQHF | TGTGCCAGCAGCTTGGACCGAGGCCCTCAGCCCCAGCATTTT
. | . | TRBJ2-1 | TRBV14 | CASSQGGPNEQFF | TGTGCCAGCAGCCAAGGGGGGCCGAATGAGCAGTTCTTC
. | TRBD1 | TRBJ2-3 | TRBV5-6 | CASSFAGTGRVNTQYF | TGTGCCAGCAGCTTCGCCGGGACAGGGAGGGTAAATACGCAGTATTTT
. | TRBD2 | TRBJ2-3 | TRBV27 | CASSLTGGDTQYF | TGTGCCAGCAGTCTCACGGGGGGTGATACGCAGTATTTT
. | TRBD1 | TRBJ2-7 | TRBV28 | CASSTPGGIYSYEQYF | TGTGCCAGCAGTACCCCAGGGGGTATTTACTCCTACGAGCAGTACTTC
. | . | TRBJ2-1 | TRBV5-5 | CASSLLAADGEQFF | TGTGCCAGCAGCTTGTTAGCGGCCGACGGGGAGCAGTTCTTC
. | TRBD1 | TRBJ1-2 | TRBV28 | CASSLPGQTRGGYGYTF | TGTGCCAGCAGTTTACCGGGACAGACCCGTGGGGGCTATGGCTACACCTTC
. | TRBD2 | TRBJ2-1 | TRBV5-1 | CASSFSSGRAHNEQFF | TGCGCCAGCAGCTTTTCTAGCGGGAGGGCCCACAATGAGCAGTTCTTC
. | TRBD1 | TRBJ1-5 | TRBV19 | CASSIRGSGGQPQHF | TGTGCCAGTAGTATAAGGGGGTCAGGGGGTCAGCCCCAGCATTTT